These 2 T cell receptor beta chains originate from one sample sequenced in a study of blood T cell repertoires in COVID-19. Measured with immunoSEQ multiplex PCR; TCRdb has only the in-frame clones, and not every one. The table shows around 220,000 clones, with about nine tenths occurring only once. Sequenced: PBMCs or T cells enriched from blood (not recorded which). All receptors come from a woman under 40 with acute COVID-19.

This rearrangement joins TRBV19 to TRBJ1-2, with TRBD1 as a possible D gene (5 bases). CDR3 size: 14 residues. Germline V gives CDR1 LNHDA, CDR2 SQIVND (reference sequence). Trimming pared 0 bases from V and 4 bases from J, leaving 9 bases between. Here the CDR3 reads CASSIDRDSYGYTF. CDR3 coding DNA: TGTGCCAGTAGTATAGATCGGGACTCCTATGGCTACACCTTC.

This sequence joins TRBV6-4 and TRBJ2-7, with D perhaps TRBD1 (5 bases). The germline CDR1 and CDR2 sequences are MRHNA and SNTAGT. The CDR3 extends over 10 amino acids. CDR3 residues: CTQGIYEQYF. CDR3 in DNA: TGTACCCAGGGAATCTACGAGCAGTACTTC.